A selection of T cell receptor beta chains follows, all from one sample in a study of blood T cells in healthy people across ages. TCRdb reprocessed the 5' RACE reads via MiXCR and lists one record per CDR3 protein. This table has around 1,900,000 distinct CDR3 sequences, approximately 39% appearing once. Specimen: blood. These receptors were obtained from a human donor in good health. Both conserved end residues are part of each CDR3. Each record gives: V gene, J gene, clone size, D gene, CDR3 protein, CDR3 DNA. A D gene is named only where the DNA matches it firmly. The size field is filled for only some rows; it gives once, few, many or a size class.

>TRBV20-1|TRBJ2-7|few|-
CSAIGGAEVGDEQYF
TGCAGTGCTATAGGGGGGGCCGAGGTCGGAGACGAGCAGTACTTC
>TRBV30|TRBJ1-4|-|-
CAWTPGTGSPELFF
TGTGCCTGGACGCCAGGGACCGGAAGCCCAGAACTGTTTTTT
>TRBV5-1|TRBJ1-2|-|TRBD1
CASSFNAGQNYGYTF
TGCGCCAGCAGTTTTAATGCGGGACAGAACTATGGCTACACCTTC
>TRBV29-1|TRBJ1-5|-|-
CSVRASNQPQHF
TGCAGCGTCCGCGCCAGCAATCAGCCCCAGCATTTT
>TRBV29-1|TRBJ2-3|-|TRBD1
CSVDGTGRNPRSTDTQYF
TGCAGCGTTGATGGGACAGGCAGAAACCCTCGAAGCACAGATACGCAGTATTTT
>TRBV20-1|TRBJ1-2|-|-
CSASPRRVDGYTF
TGCAGTGCTAGTCCGCGCAGGGTGGATGGCTACACCTTC
>TRBV29-1|TRBJ1-4|-|-
CSVDPGADEKLFF
TGCAGCGTTGATCCGGGGGCGGATGAAAAACTGTTTTTT
>TRBV2|TRBJ2-5|-|-
CASSEWSIQETQYF
TGTGCCAGCAGTGAGTGGTCGATACAAGAGACCCAGTACTTC
>TRBV4-1|TRBJ2-7|many|-
CASSQDTETYEQYF
TGCGCCAGCAGCCAAGATACGGAAACCTACGAGCAGTACTTC
>TRBV10-3|TRBJ2-3|few|TRBD2
CASGGAGTDTQYF
TGTGCCTCCGGGGGGGCAGGCACAGATACGCAGTATTTT
>TRBV5-6|TRBJ2-3|-|-
CASSLERAMGDTQYF
TGTGCCAGCAGCTTGGAGAGGGCCATGGGCGATACGCAGTATTTT
>TRBV4-2|TRBJ2-7|-|-
CASSQEVSTGYEQYF
TGTGCCAGCAGCCAAGAAGTTTCAACTGGCTACGAGCAGTACTTC
>TRBV27|TRBJ2-4|few|-
CASSLSGTRAKNIQYF
TGTGCCAGCAGTCTCTCCGGGACAAGGGCCAAAAACATTCAGTACTTC
>TRBV7-9|TRBJ2-7|few|-
CASSLGAEGPHSYEQYF
TGTGCCAGCAGCTTGGGTGCGGAGGGGCCGCACTCCTACGAGCAGTACTTC
>TRBV2|TRBJ2-1|-|-
CANSGGTAYNEQFF
TGTGCCAACTCTGGGGGGACGGCTTACAATGAGCAGTTCTTC
>TRBV7-9|TRBJ2-5|-|-
CASSLNEGVGEFAETQYF
TGTGCCAGCAGCTTAAATGAGGGTGTAGGGGAGTTCGCAGAGACCCAGTACTTC
>TRBV6-2/TRBV6-3|TRBJ1-1|-|-
CASSRTRQGNTEAFF
TGTGCCAGCAGCCGTACTCGCCAGGGGAACACTGAAGCTTTCTTT
>TRBV4-1|TRBJ2-1|many|TRBD2
CASRGGLAGNNEQFF
TGCGCCAGCAGAGGCGGACTAGCGGGAAACAATGAGCAGTTCTTC
>TRBV7-9|TRBJ2-7|few|-
CASSPRNVYYEQYF
TGTGCCAGCAGCCCGCGGAACGTTTACTACGAGCAGTACTTC
>TRBV29-1|TRBJ1-4|few|TRBD1
CSVQTGGLIGEKLFF
TGCAGCGTCCAGACAGGGGGGTTGATTGGTGAAAAACTGTTTTTT
>TRBV5-5|TRBJ1-6|-|-
CASSLGQDVSPLHF
TGTGCCAGCAGCTTGGGGCAGGACGTTTCACCCCTCCACTTT
>TRBV24-1|TRBJ2-7|-|TRBD1
CATSIDNTGTGVYEQYF
TGTGCCACCAGTATCGATAACACCGGGACAGGGGTCTACGAGCAGTACTTC
>TRBV4-1|TRBJ1-6|-|TRBD1
CASSQTTGGSSYNSPLHF
TGCGCCAGCAGCCAAACGACAGGGGGCAGCTCCTATAATTCACCCCTCCACTTT
>TRBV20-1|TRBJ1-4|-|-
CSVRRAGREKLFF
TGCAGTGTTCGAAGGGCAGGGCGCGAAAAACTGTTTTTT
>TRBV9|TRBJ2-6|-|-
CASSAPQVHSLSGANVLTF
TGTGCCAGCAGCGCGCCACAAGTCCACTCCCTCTCTGGGGCCAACGTCCTGACTTTC
>TRBV10-3|TRBJ2-5|-|-
CAIRASQTTETQYF
TGTGCCATCAGGGCATCCCAAACTACAGAGACCCAGTACTTC
>TRBV28|TRBJ2-7|few|-
CASSPIGTRSYEQYF
TGTGCCAGCAGTCCGATAGGCACTCGCTCCTACGAGCAGTACTTC
>TRBV5-1|TRBJ1-2|few|-
CASSSGSLTYGYTF
TGCGCCAGCAGCTCCGGATCCCTCACCTATGGCTACACCTTC
>TRBV7-3|TRBJ1-2|-|-
CASSLWPGYGYTF
TGTGCCAGCAGCTTATGGCCAGGCTATGGCTACACCTTC
>TRBV28|TRBJ2-3|-|TRBD2
CASSSPGLAGGLDTQYF
TGTGCCAGCAGTTCACCGGGACTAGCGGGAGGGCTGGATACGCAGTATTTT
>TRBV29-1|TRBJ2-1|-|-
CSVYPGQGMSEQFF
TGCAGCGTTTACCCGGGGCAGGGGATGAGTGAGCAGTTCTTC
>TRBV5-1|TRBJ2-1|once|-
CASSLEARDPQFF
TGCGCCAGCAGCTTGGAAGCCCGGGACCCGCAGTTCTTC
>TRBV2|TRBJ2-3|-|TRBD2
CASAGLAGDSDTQYF
TGTGCCAGCGCCGGTCTAGCGGGGGATTCAGATACGCAGTATTTT
>TRBV20-1|TRBJ2-7|few|TRBD1
CSARDPDRGALSGSYEQYF
TGCAGTGCTAGAGATCCGGACAGGGGGGCCCTCAGTGGCTCCTACGAGCAGTACTTC
>TRBV6-6|TRBJ2-4|-|-
CASSYSEGILAQYF
TGTGCCAGCAGTTACTCGGAGGGGATCTTGGCCCAGTACTTC
>TRBV4-1|TRBJ2-5|once|-
CASSQDFRQETQYF
TGCGCCAGCAGCCAAGATTTCAGGCAGGAGACCCAGTACTTC
>TRBV7-6|TRBJ1-5|-|-
CASSSLRGGGKGQLQHF
TGTGCCAGCAGCTCCCTCCGGGGTGGGGGAAAGGGTCAGCTCCAGCATTTT
>TRBV5-1|TRBJ1-1|-|-
CASNHSGPMNTEAFF
TGCGCCAGCAACCATTCGGGCCCCATGAACACTGAAGCTTTCTTT
>TRBV4-3|TRBJ1-2|few|TRBD1
CASSHQTGTGASYGYTF
TGCGCCAGCAGCCACCAAACCGGGACAGGGGCCTCCTATGGCTACACCTTC
>TRBV3-1|TRBJ2-5|few|TRBD2
CASSHRFSGGATETQYF
TGTGCCAGCAGCCATCGCTTTAGCGGGGGGGCAACGGAGACCCAGTACTTC
>TRBV2|TRBJ2-5|few|TRBD2
CASSQTTSGGGETQYF
TGTGCCAGCAGCCAAACCACTAGCGGGGGAGGTGAGACCCAGTACTTC
>TRBV12-3/TRBV12-4|TRBJ2-7|few|-
CASSPPGWSYNEQYF
TGTGCCAGCAGCCCGCCGGGGTGGTCCTACAATGAGCAGTACTTC
>TRBV20-1|TRBJ2-1|few|-
CSARGGAAYNEQFF
TGCAGTGCTAGAGGGGGGGCTGCCTACAATGAGCAGTTCTTC
>TRBV20-1|TRBJ1-6|-|-
CSSPGVNSPLHF
TGCAGTTCTCCAGGCGTCAATTCACCCCTCCACTTT
>TRBV6-6|TRBJ1-1|-|-
CASSTNSYFEAFF
TGTGCCAGCAGCACTAACAGCTACTTCGAAGCTTTCTTT
>TRBV13|TRBJ2-1|-|-
CASSIRPNEQFF
TGTGCCAGCAGCATTCGACCCAATGAGCAGTTCTTC
>TRBV10-3|TRBJ2-3|-|TRBD1
CAISETGTEVTDTQYF
TGTGCCATCAGTGAGACAGGGACAGAAGTTACAGATACGCAGTATTTT
>TRBV24-1|TRBJ2-7|few|TRBD1
CATEPGTGKQTFHEQYF
TGTGCCACCGAGCCAGGGACAGGGAAACAAACCTTCCACGAGCAGTACTTC
>TRBV2|TRBJ2-6|few|TRBD1
CASRRDRDLGANVLTF
TGTGCCAGCAGACGGGACAGGGACTTAGGGGCCAACGTCCTGACTTTC
>TRBV29-1|TRBJ1-4|few|-
CSVDGGGDEKLFF
TGCAGCGTTGACGGGGGAGGGGATGAAAAACTGTTTTTT
>TRBV9|TRBJ2-5|-|TRBD1
CASSAQGMGQETQYF
TGTGCCAGCAGCGCACAGGGGATGGGTCAAGAGACCCAGTACTTC
>TRBV20-1|TRBJ1-5|once|-
CSARAAGGDNQPQHF
TGCAGTGCTAGAGCTGCCGGGGGTGACAATCAGCCCCAGCATTTT
>TRBV5-6|TRBJ1-2|once|-
CASSLRKTFNYGYTF
TGTGCCAGCAGCTTGAGGAAAACCTTTAACTATGGCTACACCTTC
>TRBV12-3/TRBV12-4|TRBJ2-7|-|-
CASSLGTVEGEQYF
TGTGCCAGCAGTCTCGGGACAGTGGAGGGGGAGCAGTACTTC
>TRBV12-3/TRBV12-4|TRBJ1-1|few|-
CASSAPGVHMNTEAFF
TGTGCCAGCAGCGCGCCCGGGGTACACATGAACACTGAAGCTTTCTTT
>TRBV9|TRBJ2-7|-|-
CASSVGSGDEQYF
TGTGCCAGCAGCGTAGGATCAGGCGACGAGCAGTACTTC
>TRBV21-1|TRBJ1-2|-|-
CASSKDGTSLYGYTF
TGTGCCAGCAGCAAAGATGGTACCTCCCTCTATGGCTACACCTTC
>TRBV6-5|TRBJ2-7|few|-
CASRRDAEQYF
TGTGCCAGCAGACGGGACGCCGAGCAGTACTTC
>TRBV20-1|TRBJ1-2|-|-
CSAREKAGPRGIYGYTF
TGCAGTGCTAGAGAGAAGGCCGGTCCGCGGGGAATCTATGGCTACACCTTC
>TRBV4-3|TRBJ2-3|-|-
CASSQGAFTQYF
TGCGCCAGCAGCCAAGGTGCTTTTACGCAGTATTTT